Listed below are T cell receptor beta chains from one sample, sequenced in a study of human T cells and chemical hapten exposure. One entry per CDR3 protein, called by TCRdb with MiXCR from the RACE reads. The sample contains about 42,000 distinct CDR3 sequences, 9.5% to 15% of which appear only once. This material consisted of whole blood, taken in connection with sensitization to the hapten diphenylcyclopropenone (DPC). The receptor set was obtained from a woman aged 25 to 39 with alopecia areata. Some clones in this sample may be carry-over from other donors' samples. Each CDR3 is given with its conserved first and last residue. Each record gives: D gene, V gene, J gene, clone size, CDR3 DNA, CDR3 protein. A D gene is named only where the DNA matches it firmly. Rows may omit the clone size; those that give it use once, few, many or a size class.

D: TRBD2; V: TRBV6-2/TRBV6-3; J: TRBJ2-7; size: many; DNA: TGTGCCAGCCGGTCGCCCCACAGCGGGAGCCCCTACGAGCAGTACTTC; CDR3: CASRSPHSGSPYEQYF
D: .; V: TRBV7-6; J: TRBJ2-1; size: few; DNA: TGTGCCAGCAGCCTGTCGTCGCGTGAATACAATGAGCAGTTCTTC; CDR3: CASSLSSREYNEQFF
D: .; V: TRBV6-2/TRBV6-3; J: TRBJ2-1; size: few; DNA: TGTGCCAGCAGGACCTGGCGGAGGGGCTCCTACAATGAGCAGTTCTTC; CDR3: CASRTWRRGSYNEQFF
D: .; V: TRBV7-3; J: TRBJ1-2; size: medium-sized; DNA: TGTGCCAGCATCCCCTCGACCGTCTGCTTCGGCTACACCTTC; CDR3: CASIPSTVCFGYTF
D: TRBD2; V: TRBV9; J: TRBJ2-7; size: .; DNA: TGTGCCAGCAGCGCGGGACTAGCGGGAGTAAGAGAGCAGTACTTC; CDR3: CASSAGLAGVREQYF
D: .; V: TRBV2; J: TRBJ2-1; size: many; DNA: TGTGCCAGCAGGGCTAACAGGCCAAACTACCCGTCCTACAATGAGCAGTTCTTC; CDR3: CASRANRPNYPSYNEQFF
D: .; V: TRBV7-2; J: TRBJ2-3; size: many; DNA: TGTGCCAGCAGCTGGACTGCCTCAGATACGCAGTATTTT; CDR3: CASSWTASDTQYF
D: TRBD1; V: TRBV7-8; J: TRBJ1-2; size: few; DNA: TGTGCCAGCAGCTTAGCTGGGACAGGAACGAGGAACTATGGCTACACCTTC; CDR3: CASSLAGTGTRNYGYTF
D: TRBD2; V: TRBV7-2; J: TRBJ2-3; size: once; DNA: TGTGCCAGCAGCCCATCTAGCGGGAGTACAGCAGATACGCAGTATTTT; CDR3: CASSPSSGSTADTQYF
D: .; V: TRBV20-1; J: TRBJ2-1; size: few; DNA: TGCAGTGCTCGCGGCCCGGGCTCCCATGAGCAGTTCTTC; CDR3: CSARGPGSHEQFF
D: TRBD1; V: TRBV4-2; J: TRBJ1-2; size: many; DNA: TGTGCCAGCAGCCCCCGGGACAGGGGTGGTGGCTACACCTTC; CDR3: CASSPRDRGGGYTF
D: .; V: TRBV19; J: TRBJ2-6; size: many; DNA: TGTGCCAGTAGTATAATGGCAGGGGATTTATCTGGGGCCAACGTCCTGACTTTC; CDR3: CASSIMAGDLSGANVLTF
D: TRBD1; V: TRBV6-1; J: TRBJ2-1; size: few; DNA: TGTGCCAGCAGTGAAGCCGGGACAGGGTACTTGTTCTTC; CDR3: CASSEAGTGYLFF
D: TRBD2; V: TRBV20-1; J: TRBJ2-1; size: many; DNA: TGCAGTGTACGCGGGAGGGCCGGTGAGCAGTTCTTC; CDR3: CSVRGRAGEQFF
D: .; V: TRBV20-1; J: TRBJ1-1; size: few; DNA: TGCAGTGCCCCGTTTCGCGGTCCAGCTTTCTTT; CDR3: CSAPFRGPAFF
D: .; V: TRBV29-1; J: TRBJ2-1; size: .; DNA: TGCAGCGTTGAGTGGGCGGTTGAGCAGTTCTTC; CDR3: CSVEWAVEQFF
D: TRBD2; V: TRBV7-2; J: TRBJ2-3; size: .; DNA: TGTGCCAGCAGCTTGGGGACTAGCGGCGGAGATACGCAGTATTTT; CDR3: CASSLGTSGGDTQYF
D: TRBD2; V: TRBV11-2; J: TRBJ2-3; size: .; DNA: TGTGCCAGCAGCGCCTCTAGCGGACCCACAGATACGCAGTATTTT; CDR3: CASSASSGPTDTQYF
D: TRBD2; V: TRBV28; J: TRBJ2-7; size: few; DNA: TGTGCCAGCAGTTTATTCCAGCGGGAGTCCTACGAGCAGTACTTC; CDR3: CASSLFQRESYEQYF
D: .; V: TRBV7-9; J: TRBJ1-5; size: many; DNA: TGTGCCAGCAGCAAAACAGGGTTCGGTCAGCCCCAGCATTTT; CDR3: CASSKTGFGQPQHF
D: .; V: TRBV7-2; J: TRBJ1-1; size: .; DNA: TGTGCCAGCAGCTTAGATACGGGGGAAGCTTTCTTT; CDR3: CASSLDTGEAFF
D: .; V: TRBV5-6; J: TRBJ1-2; size: .; DNA: TGTGCCAGCAGCTCAAGGGGTAAAGGACACTATGGCTACACCTTC; CDR3: CASSSRGKGHYGYTF
D: .; V: TRBV28; J: TRBJ1-5; size: few; DNA: TGTGCCAGCAGTGCTCAGTCAGGCCCCAATCAGCCCCAGCATTTT; CDR3: CASSAQSGPNQPQHF
D: .; V: TRBV19; J: TRBJ1-2; size: .; DNA: TGTGCCAGTAGCCCGCGCGGGACGCCTCGAATTTATGGCTACACCTTC; CDR3: CASSPRGTPRIYGYTF
D: .; V: TRBV6-2/TRBV6-3; J: TRBJ2-2; size: .; DNA: TGTGCCAGCACGCTGAAGAGGGCTGGGTCCGGGGAGCTGTTTTTT; CDR3: CASTLKRAGSGELFF
D: .; V: TRBV2; J: TRBJ1-2; size: many; DNA: TGTGCCAGCAGTGCGGGACCGCTTGACTATGGCTACACCTTC; CDR3: CASSAGPLDYGYTF
D: TRBD1; V: TRBV3-1; J: TRBJ1-4; size: .; DNA: TGTGCCAGCAGCAACAGGGGAGTTTTGGAAAAACTGTTTTTT; CDR3: CASSNRGVLEKLFF
D: TRBD2; V: TRBV29-1; J: TRBJ2-5; size: many; DNA: TGCAGCGTTGGGGACGGCGGGAGGACGGGGACCCAGTACTTC; CDR3: CSVGDGGRTGTQYF
D: .; V: TRBV2; J: TRBJ1-2; size: many; DNA: TGTGCCAGCAGTGAATACAGCCTCTATGGCTACACCTTC; CDR3: CASSEYSLYGYTF
D: TRBD2; V: TRBV7-2; J: TRBJ2-1; size: many; DNA: TGTGCCAGCAGCCAGTCTAGCGGGAGCTCCTACAATGAGCAGTTCTTC; CDR3: CASSQSSGSSYNEQFF
D: .; V: TRBV6-2/TRBV6-3; J: TRBJ1-1; size: .; DNA: TGTGCCAGCAGTTACTCGAGGCGAGAGAACACTGAAGCTTTCTTT; CDR3: CASSYSRRENTEAFF
D: TRBD2; V: TRBV28; J: TRBJ2-7; size: .; DNA: TGTGCCAGCAGTTTACGCGGGAGTCTCTACGAGCAGTACTTC; CDR3: CASSLRGSLYEQYF
D: .; V: TRBV7-9; J: TRBJ2-1; size: many; DNA: TGTGCCAGCAGCTTAGCAGGCCCTAGTGAGCAGTTCTTC; CDR3: CASSLAGPSEQFF
D: .; V: TRBV6-1; J: TRBJ2-7; size: many; DNA: TGTGCCAGCGGAAGGGGGTCGAACCCCTACGAGCAGTACTTC; CDR3: CASGRGSNPYEQYF
D: .; V: TRBV11-2; J: TRBJ2-1; size: many; DNA: TGTGCCAGCAGCCCCCTAGTCGGATACAATGAGCAGTTCTTC; CDR3: CASSPLVGYNEQFF
D: TRBD1; V: TRBV23-1; J: TRBJ2-7; size: .; DNA: TGCGCCAGCAGCTACCCTACAGGGGAACGACCCTACGAGCAGTACTTC; CDR3: CASSYPTGERPYEQYF
D: TRBD2; V: TRBV20-1; J: TRBJ2-7; size: few; DNA: TGCAGTGCTTATAAGTCGGGAGGCTTCTACGAGCAGTACTTC; CDR3: CSAYKSGGFYEQYF
D: .; V: TRBV7-8; J: TRBJ1-1; size: .; DNA: TGTGCCAGCAGCTTAACGGGAACCAGCCCAGCTTTCTTT; CDR3: CASSLTGTSPAFF
D: TRBD1; V: TRBV5-6; J: TRBJ1-4; size: few; DNA: TGTGCCAGCAGCTACAAGACAGGGGGCGATAATGAAAAACTGTTTTTT; CDR3: CASSYKTGGDNEKLFF
D: .; V: TRBV12-3/TRBV12-4; J: TRBJ2-1; size: .; DNA: TGTGCCAGCAGTTCGGGGATGGAGGGCAATGAGCAGTTCTTC; CDR3: CASSSGMEGNEQFF
D: .; V: TRBV27; J: TRBJ1-5; size: many; DNA: TGTGCCAGCAGTTTTTCGGATCAGCCCCAGCATTTT; CDR3: CASSFSDQPQHF
D: TRBD1; V: TRBV20-1; J: TRBJ1-1; size: few; DNA: TGCAGTCCTAGAGCCCCGGGACAGGGGAACACTGAAGCTTTCTTT; CDR3: CSPRAPGQGNTEAFF
D: .; V: TRBV4-1; J: TRBJ1-5; size: .; DNA: TGCGCCAGCAGCCAATTCCGGACTCAGCCCCAGCATTTT; CDR3: CASSQFRTQPQHF
D: TRBD1; V: TRBV7-9; J: TRBJ2-4; size: many; DNA: TGTGCCAGCAGTAGTACGACAGGGATCGGCATTCAGTACTTC; CDR3: CASSSTTGIGIQYF
D: TRBD2; V: TRBV20-1; J: TRBJ2-4; size: few; DNA: TGCAGTGCTAGAGGGACTAGCGGGAGGGCTCTACTCCACTTC; CDR3: CSARGTSGRALLHF
D: TRBD1; V: TRBV7-9; J: TRBJ2-7; size: few; DNA: TGTGCCAGCAGCTTAGCCCGAGGACAGGGGAGCAACGAGCAGTACTTC; CDR3: CASSLARGQGSNEQYF
D: .; V: TRBV7-8; J: TRBJ2-1; size: many; DNA: TGTGCCAGCAGCTTAGCTGCCAATGAGCAGTTCTTC; CDR3: CASSLAANEQFF
D: .; V: TRBV20-1; J: TRBJ1-6; size: few; DNA: TGCAGTGCTAGAGATTATGCGGGAAATTCACCCCTCCACTTT; CDR3: CSARDYAGNSPLHF
D: .; V: TRBV5-1; J: TRBJ2-3; size: many; DNA: TGCGCCAGCAGCTTGAGGACCACAGATACGCAGTATTTT; CDR3: CASSLRTTDTQYF
D: TRBD2; V: TRBV18; J: TRBJ2-7; size: few; DNA: TGTGCCAGCTCCTTCCGGGAGGTTTCCTACGAGCAGTACTTC; CDR3: CASSFREVSYEQYF
D: TRBD1; V: TRBV9; J: TRBJ1-1; size: .; DNA: TGTGCCAGCAGCGGACAGGGGGCCACTGAAGCTTTCTTT; CDR3: CASSGQGATEAFF
D: .; V: TRBV11-3; J: TRBJ2-1; size: few; DNA: TGTGCCAGCAGCGCCCGCCTCCCCTACAATGAGCAGTTCTTC; CDR3: CASSARLPYNEQFF
D: TRBD2; V: TRBV12-3/TRBV12-4; J: TRBJ2-7; size: few; DNA: TGTGCCAGCAACATGGGGGGGGTTTACGAGCAGTACTTC; CDR3: CASNMGGVYEQYF
D: .; V: TRBV7-9; J: TRBJ2-3; size: few; DNA: TGTGCCAGCAGCCCACGCGCAGATACGCAGTATTTT; CDR3: CASSPRADTQYF
D: .; V: TRBV7-6; J: TRBJ1-5; size: many; DNA: TGTGCCAGCAGCACTCGACCAGATCAGCCCCAGCATTTT; CDR3: CASSTRPDQPQHF
D: TRBD2; V: TRBV30; J: TRBJ2-5; size: few; DNA: TGTGCCTGGAGTCTACTAGCGGGGAGTCAAGAGACCCAGTACTTC; CDR3: CAWSLLAGSQETQYF
D: .; V: TRBV20-1; J: TRBJ1-5; size: few; DNA: TGCAGTGCTAGAGGCCGGTGGGGGAATCAGCCCCAGCATTTT; CDR3: CSARGRWGNQPQHF
D: TRBD2; V: TRBV3-1; J: TRBJ2-7; size: many; DNA: TGTGCCAGCAGCCAAGTCCGCGGGAGAGGCGAGCAGTACTTC; CDR3: CASSQVRGRGEQYF
D: TRBD2; V: TRBV30; J: TRBJ2-3; size: few; DNA: TGTGCCTGGAGTGTAAACGGGAGGAATACGCAGTATTTT; CDR3: CAWSVNGRNTQYF